This entry describes one T cell receptor (beta chain). This sample was included in a study of T-cell reconstitution after alpha-beta-depleted transplantation in children. The trim removed 0 bases at V and 8 bases at J, leaving 10 bases unmatched. Looked up from germline, CDR1 is SGHRS and CDR2 is YFSETQ. The CDR3 spans 17 residues. Unique molecular identifiers were incorporated when the TCRbeta library was constructed. TCRdb re-called the PCR reads with MiXCR, one entry per CDR3 protein. This sample has 300,000 to 400,000 distinct CDR3 sequences, with around 15% found just once. This receptor was obtained from a male patient between 2 and 10 years old who had a stem cell transplant for acute lymphoblastic leukemia, so the T cells may come from the graft donor. The chain combines TRBV5-1 with TRBJ2-2; 10 positions agree with TRBD2. Source: PBMCs, mostly from graft donor cells, taken 360 days after TCRalphabeta/CD19-depleted stem cell transplant. This chain's CDR3 is CASSLVGTSVSQGELFF. The CDR3 DNA reads TGCGCCAGCAGCTTGGTTGGGACTAGCGTGTCACAAGGGGAGCTGTTTTTT.